The 25 T cell receptor beta chains presented below share a single source sample, sequenced in a study of T cell changes during pregnancy in multiple sclerosis (dated by TCRdb to between 2018 and 2020). Library preparation employed the immunoSEQ multiplex PCR assay. The clones in this table, taken by TCRdb from immuneACCESS, are in-frame only. Not every clone is retained; where verified, under half of the shortfall comes from an unresolved V gene, and the cause of the rest is unknown. In all, the sample holds around 32,000 clones, and about 87% of those were seen once. Approximately 8% of the sample belongs to the ten largest clones. Sequenced material: CD8+ T cells from peripheral blood mononuclear cells, taken before pregnancy. The source is a female donor with multiple sclerosis, enrolled in a pregnancy study.

V usage is TRBV7-2 and J usage is TRBJ1-4; tentative D call: TRBD1 (5 bases). Trimming pared 4 bases from V and 0 bases from J, leaving 12 bases between. The germline gives CDR1 SGHTA, CDR2 FQGNSA. The CDR3 extends over 16 amino acids. The CDR3 is CASSSGTFSTNEKLFF. The CDR3 DNA sequence: TGTGCCAGCAGCTCCGGGACTTTCTCAACTAATGAAAAACTGTTTTTT.

This chain links TRBV6-1 with TRBJ2-7; the match to TRBD1 covers 7 bases. The V gene end was trimmed by 3 bases and the J gene end by 1 base; junction bases not matched to a gene: 6. Germline assignment: CDR1 MNHNS and CDR2 SASEGT. The CDR3 loop spans 15 amino acids. DNA for the CDR3: TGTGCCAGCAGTGAGCAGGGGGAAGGGTCCTACGAGCAGTACTTC. Translated: CASSEQGEGSYEQYF.

This chain connects TRBV7-9 to TRBJ1-3; D remains ambiguous. Germline CDR1 reads SEHNR; CDR2 reads FQNEAQ (reference sequence). Trimming removed 2 bases from V and 0 bases from J, with 8 bases in between. This CDR3 is built from 15 residues. CDR3 DNA sequence: TGTGCCAGCAGCTTACGGGTTAGCTCTGGAAACACCATATATTTT. This gives the protein CASSLRVSSGNTIYF.

In DNA form, the CDR3 reads TGTGCCAGCAGTTTCTTAGCCCAGGGAGATACGCAGTATTTT. This sequence encodes CASSFLAQGDTQYF. The chain is built from TRBV27 and TRBJ2-3; D perhaps matches TRBD1 (5 bases). Germline CDR1 MNHEY, CDR2 SMNVEV (reference sequence). There are 14 residues in the CDR3. Trimming shortened V by 3 bases and J by 5 bases, and 12 bases separated the two germline ends.

This clone was found once. The V gene is TRBV11-3, the J gene TRBJ1-1, with no clear D. The CDR3 is made up of 14 amino acids. The germline gives CDR1 SGHNT, CDR2 YENEEA. V lost 3 bases and J 4 bases, leaving 12 bases between the germline ends. This CDR3 reads CASSLAGLGTEAFF. CDR3 nucleotide sequence: TGTGCCAGCAGCTTGGCCGGGTTGGGCACTGAAGCTTTCTTT.

The rearrangement uses TRBV7-9 and TRBJ1-4; possible D gene TRBD1, 6 bases. The CDR3 runs 15 residues. The V end was cut by 3 bases, the J end by 9 bases, with 17 bases between. Germline assignment: CDR1 SEHNR and CDR2 FQNEAQ (reference sequence). The CDR3 reads CASSFLARGVQKLFF. CDR3 in DNA: TGTGCCAGCAGCTTCTTGGCCAGGGGTGTCCAAAAACTGTTTTTT.

This chain connects TRBV5-1 to TRBJ1-1; D might be TRBD1 (6 bases). CDR1 SGHRS and CDR2 YFSETQ come from the germline V gene. There are 14 residues in the CDR3. The germline V and J ends were trimmed by 0 bases and 1 base, with 7 bases remaining between them. Written as DNA, the CDR3 is TGCGCCAGCAGCTTGGTAGGGGGGAACACTGAAGCTTTCTTT. It yields the protein CASSLVGGNTEAFF.

The CDR3 here is CASSYEVGGGAYEQYF. The DNA of the CDR3 is TGTGCCAGCAGTTACGAGGTGGGCGGGGGGGCTTACGAGCAGTACTTC. The chain joins TRBV6-5 to TRBJ2-7, with 9 nucleotides matching TRBD2. V was clipped by 2 bases and J by 4 bases; unmatched bases: 9. This CDR3 is built from 16 residues. Germline loops: CDR1 MNHEY, CDR2 SVGAGI.

The rearrangement joins TRBV27 to TRBJ2-3, with a weak D call TRBD1 (6 bases). The germline gives CDR1 MNHEY, CDR2 SMNVEV (reference sequence). The V and J ends lost 2 bases and 3 bases respectively, with 21 bases between them. The CDR3 loop spans 18 amino acids. The CDR3: CASSLGYRVPGPTDTQYF. The CDR3 coding sequence is TGTGCCAGCAGTTTAGGTTACAGGGTACCCGGTCCGACAGATACGCAGTATTTT.

This rearrangement joins TRBV19 to TRBJ2-7; D uncertain. CDR3 size: 14 residues. Trimming removed 1 base from V and 3 bases from J, with 10 bases in between. Per germline, CDR1 LNHDA and CDR2 SQIVND (reference sequence). The CDR3 coding sequence is TGTGCCAGTAGTATAGCTGCCACTAACTACGAGCAGTACTTC. Protein product: CASSIAATNYEQYF.

The rearrangement uses TRBV19 and TRBJ2-5; D perhaps matches TRBD1 (7 bases). The CDR3 has 16 residues. V lost 5 bases and J lost 1, with 17 bases in between. CDR1 and CDR2 (germline): LNHDA, SQIVND (reference sequence). Here the CDR3 reads CASSPRTGGVQETQYF. The CDR3 DNA reads as TGTGCCAGTAGTCCACGGACAGGAGGGGTCCAAGAGACCCAGTACTTC.

The chain has TRBV6-1 and TRBJ1-4, with TRBD1 matching 9 bases. Trimming at V came to 6 bases and at J to 4 bases, leaving 6 bases not matched to a gene. The CDR3 totals 15 residues. The germline V gene encodes CDR1 MNHNS and CDR2 SASEGT. CDR3 in amino acids: CASRQGALFNEKLFF. CDR3 in DNA: TGTGCCAGCAGACAGGGGGCGCTTTTTAATGAAAAACTGTTTTTT.

Concerning this clone itself: The same CDR3 arises from other DNA sequences in this sample as well. The genes are TRBV19 and TRBJ1-5; D ambiguous. This CDR3 region has 14 residues. The ends were cut back, 3 bases at V and 0 bases at J, with 6 bases in the middle. Germline lookup yields CDR1 LNHDA and CDR2 SQIVND (reference sequence). Written as DNA, the CDR3 is TGTGCCAGTAGTATCCGAGATAGCAATCAGCCCCAGCATTTT. It codes for CASSIRDSNQPQHF.

The chain couples TRBV7-8 to TRBJ2-3, with 7 bases matching TRBD2. The CDR3 sequence is 15 residues long. V gave up 5 bases and J gave up 3 bases; unmatched junction bases: 8. Germline V gives CDR1 SGHVS, CDR2 FQNEAQ. The CDR3 DNA is TGTGCCAGCAGCCGGACTAGTGGGCTTACAGATACGCAGTATTTT. Amino acids: CASSRTSGLTDTQYF.

V usage is TRBV6-5 and J usage is TRBJ2-7; TRBD2 is a possible D gene (6 bases). Per the germline V gene, CDR1 is MNHEY and CDR2 is SVGAGI. This CDR3 is built from 14 residues. V was shortened by 6 bases and J by 0 bases, with 12 bases between the two germline ends. The CDR3 DNA sequence: TGTGCCAGCAGACTAGCAGGTTTCTCCTACGAGCAGTACTTC. Protein product: CASRLAGFSYEQYF.

The chain is built from TRBV27 and TRBJ2-5; 7 bases match TRBD1. The junction had 11 bases not matched to a gene; V was cut back by 5 bases and J by 5 bases. Per the germline V gene, CDR1 is MNHEY and CDR2 is SMNVEV (reference sequence). There are 15 residues in the CDR3. CDR3 DNA sequence: TGTGCCAGCAGTCCACGGGACAGAGGGGCGGAGACCCAGTACTTC. Translation: CASSPRDRGAETQYF.

This chain links TRBV5-1 with TRBJ2-3, with 8 nucleotides matching TRBD2. The J segment lost 2 bases and the V segment lost 0 bases, leaving 5 bases of the junction unmatched. CDR1 is SGHRS and CDR2 is YFSETQ in the germline V gene. The CDR3 spans 16 residues. The CDR3 DNA reads as TGCGCCAGCAGCTTGGAGGGACTAGGGATCACAGATACGCAGTATTTT. It yields the protein CASSLEGLGITDTQYF.

This clone showed up just once. This sequence joins TRBV5-6 and TRBJ1-2, with no clear D. The CDR3 has 14 residues. The germline V gene has CDR1 SGHDT and CDR2 YYEEEE. The ends were cut back, 0 bases at V and 2 bases at J, with 8 bases in the middle. The CDR3 here is CASSLGQFNYGYTF. For the CDR3, the DNA is TGTGCCAGCAGCTTGGGGCAGTTCAACTATGGCTACACCTTC. Supplemented by reference TRBV5-6 and TRBJ1-2, the full variable domain reads DAGVTQSPTHLIKTRGQQVTLRCSPKSGHDTVSWYQQALGQGPQFIFQYYEEEERQRGNFPDRFSGHQFPNYSSELNVNALLLGDSALYLCASSLGQFNYGYTFGSGTRLTVV.

V usage is TRBV6-5 and J usage is TRBJ1-1; D not resolved. V gave up 2 bases and J gave up 1 base, with 8 bases separating them. Germline loops: CDR1 MNHEY, CDR2 SVGAGI. This CDR3 is 14 amino acids long. The CDR3 region is CASSYGRANTEAFF. Written as DNA, the CDR3 is TGTGCCAGCAGTTACGGGAGGGCGAACACTGAAGCTTTCTTT.

V and J are TRBV4-3 and TRBJ2-2, with 10 bases that match TRBD2. Germline V gene lookup returns CDR1 LGHNA and CDR2 YSLEER. The V and J ends lost 0 bases and 6 bases, in that order; junction bases with no gene match: 1. The length of the CDR3 is 15 residues. The CDR3 sequence: CASSQDLAGAGELFF. The CDR3 DNA reads TGCGCCAGCAGCCAAGACCTAGCGGGGGCCGGGGAGCTGTTTTTT.

A single count supports this clone. Distinct nucleotide sequences in the sample also encode this CDR3. The rearrangement uses TRBV6-4 and TRBJ2-1; TRBD2 agrees at 10 bases. The CDR3 is 15 residues long. Germline-derived CDR1 and CDR2 are MRHNA and SNTAGT. With V trimmed by 3 bases and J by 4 bases, 3 bases remained unmatched. The CDR3 DNA follows: TGTGCCAGCAGTGATTCGACTAGCGGGTACAATGAGCAGTTCTTC. Protein sequence: CASSDSTSGYNEQFF.

This chain links TRBV18 with TRBJ2-5; 8 bases map to TRBD1. J lost 5 bases, V lost 6 bases, and 11 bases had no gene match. CDR3 size: 15 residues. Germline assignment: CDR1 KGHSH and CDR2 LQKENI. The CDR3 DNA is TGTGCCAGCTCTCTCCAGGACAGGGAAGGGGAGACCCAGTACTTC. Its protein product is CASSLQDREGETQYF.

The chain carries TRBV27 and TRBJ1-1, with D maybe TRBD1 (6 bases). The CDR3 has 13 residues. Trimming shortened V by 2 bases and J by 5 bases, and 9 bases separated the two germline ends. CDR1 MNHEY and CDR2 SMNVEV come from the germline V gene (reference sequence). The CDR3 protein is CASSLLRGTEAFF. In DNA form, the CDR3 reads TGTGCCAGCAGTTTACTCAGGGGAACTGAAGCTTTCTTT.

The V and J genes are TRBV7-9 and TRBJ2-7, with TRBD1 identical over 9 bases. The germline gives CDR1 SEHNR, CDR2 FQNEAQ (reference sequence). The length of the CDR3 is 16 residues. The junction had 15 bases not matched to a gene; V was cut back by 5 bases and J by 7 bases. The CDR3, as DNA: TGTGCCAGCAGCAACCTCGCGGGACAGGGCTTAATGGAGCAGTACTTC. This gives the protein CASSNLAGQGLMEQYF.

The chain combines TRBV15 with TRBJ1-5, with a tentative D call TRBD1 (6 bases). CDR1 is LNHNV and CDR2 is YYDKDF in the germline V gene (reference sequence). CDR3 length: 14 amino acids. V dropped 5 bases and J dropped 0 bases, with 8 bases sitting between them. The CDR3 loop reads CATSPDSSNQPQHF. The CDR3 nucleotides read TGTGCCACCAGCCCGGACAGTAGCAATCAGCCCCAGCATTTT.